This TCR beta chain originates from a study of patients and donors after allogeneic stem cell transplantation. Trimming at V came to 3 bases and at J to 2 bases, leaving 5 bases not matched to a gene. Germline CDR1 GTSNPN, CDR2 SVGIG (reference sequence). This CDR3 has 15 residues. TCRdb called the RT-PCR reads again in MiXCR, with one record for every CDR3 protein. There are about 230,000 distinct CDR3 sequences in the sample; approximately 14% occur only once, and 11% lies in the top ten. Sequencing was carried out using blood, either unsorted or a sorted T cell fraction (not recorded which). The receptor's source is a human donor who was either an allogeneic HSCT recipient or a stem cell or donor lymphocyte infusion donor (not recorded which). It is not recorded whose cells these are; they may come from a transplant donor. This chain links TRBV30 with TRBJ2-5; 11 bases are a match to TRBD2. CDR3 region: CAWSLTSGVQETQYF. In nucleotides, the CDR3 is TGTGCCTGGAGCCTGACTAGCGGGGTTCAAGAGACCCAGTACTTC.